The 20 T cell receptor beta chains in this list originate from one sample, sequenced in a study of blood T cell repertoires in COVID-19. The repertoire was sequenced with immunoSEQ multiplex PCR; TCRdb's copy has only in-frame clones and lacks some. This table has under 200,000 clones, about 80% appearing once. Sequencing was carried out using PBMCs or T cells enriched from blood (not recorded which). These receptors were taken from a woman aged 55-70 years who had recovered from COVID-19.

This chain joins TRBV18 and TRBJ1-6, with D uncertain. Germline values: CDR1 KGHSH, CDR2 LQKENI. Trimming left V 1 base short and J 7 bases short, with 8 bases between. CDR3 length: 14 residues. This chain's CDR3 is CASSPQEGNSPLHF. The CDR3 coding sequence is TGTGCCAGCTCACCACAGGAGGGAAATTCACCCCTCCACTTT.

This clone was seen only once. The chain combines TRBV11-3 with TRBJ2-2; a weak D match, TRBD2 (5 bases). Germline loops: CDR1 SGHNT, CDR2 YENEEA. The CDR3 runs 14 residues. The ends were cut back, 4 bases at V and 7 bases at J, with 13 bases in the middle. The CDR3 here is CASSSRDTYGELFF. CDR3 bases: TGTGCCAGCAGCTCTCGGGATACGTACGGGGAGCTGTTTTTT.

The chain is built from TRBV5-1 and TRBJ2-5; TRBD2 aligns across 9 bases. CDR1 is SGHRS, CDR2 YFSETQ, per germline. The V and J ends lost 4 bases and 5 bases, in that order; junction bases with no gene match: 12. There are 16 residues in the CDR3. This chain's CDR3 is CASSTVAGEGEETQYF. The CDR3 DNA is TGCGCCAGCAGCACAGTAGCGGGGGAAGGGGAGGAGACCCAGTACTTC.

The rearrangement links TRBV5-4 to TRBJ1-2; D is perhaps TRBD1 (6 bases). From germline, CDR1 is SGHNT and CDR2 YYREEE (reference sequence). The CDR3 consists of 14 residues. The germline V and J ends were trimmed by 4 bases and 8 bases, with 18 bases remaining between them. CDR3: CASSTGQLVRGYTF. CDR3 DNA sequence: TGTGCCAGCAGCACTGGACAGCTTGTAAGGGGCTACACCTTC.

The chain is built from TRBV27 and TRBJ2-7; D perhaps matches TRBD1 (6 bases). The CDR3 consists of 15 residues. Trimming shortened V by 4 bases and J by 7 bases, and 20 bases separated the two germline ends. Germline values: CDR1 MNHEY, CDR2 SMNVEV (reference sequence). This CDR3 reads CASSWRGQPPGEQYF. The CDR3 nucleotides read TGTGCCAGCAGTTGGCGCGGACAGCCTCCTGGGGAGCAGTACTTC.

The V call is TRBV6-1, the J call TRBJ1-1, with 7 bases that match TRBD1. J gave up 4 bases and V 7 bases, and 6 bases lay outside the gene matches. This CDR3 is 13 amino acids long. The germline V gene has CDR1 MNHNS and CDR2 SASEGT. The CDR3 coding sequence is TGTGCCAGCAATCTCGCAGGGGGCACTGAAGCTTTCTTT. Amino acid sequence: CASNLAGGTEAFF.

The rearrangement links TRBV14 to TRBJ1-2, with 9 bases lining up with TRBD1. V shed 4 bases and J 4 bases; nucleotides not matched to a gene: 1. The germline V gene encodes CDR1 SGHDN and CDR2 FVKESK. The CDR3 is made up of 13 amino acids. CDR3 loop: CASSPTGGYGYTF. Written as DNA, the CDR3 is TGTGCCAGCAGCCCGACAGGGGGCTATGGCTACACCTTC. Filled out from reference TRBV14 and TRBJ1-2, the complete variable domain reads EAGVTQFPSHSVIEKGQTVTLRCDPISGHDNLYWYRRVMGKEIKFLLHFVKESKQDESGMPNNRFLAERTGGTYSTLKVQPAELEDSGVYFCASSPTGGYGYTFGSGTRLTVV.

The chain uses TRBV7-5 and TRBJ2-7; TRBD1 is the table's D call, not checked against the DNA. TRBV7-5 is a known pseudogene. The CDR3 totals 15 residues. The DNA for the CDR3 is TGTGCCAGAAGCCACAGGGGGAAGGCGGCCTACGAGCAGTACTTC. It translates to CARSHRGKAAYEQYF.

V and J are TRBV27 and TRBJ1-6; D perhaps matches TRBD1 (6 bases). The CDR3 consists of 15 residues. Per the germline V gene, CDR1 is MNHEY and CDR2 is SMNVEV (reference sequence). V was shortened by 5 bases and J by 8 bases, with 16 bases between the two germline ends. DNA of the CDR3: TGTGCCAGCAGTACAAGACAGGTTGGGGATTCACCCCTCCACTTT. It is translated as CASSTRQVGDSPLHF.

DNA of the CDR3: TGTGCCAGCAGCTTAGCGGGTGACAGGGCTAACTATGGCTACACCTTC. It yields the protein CASSLAGDRANYGYTF. This chain links TRBV7-9 with TRBJ1-2; 7 bases match TRBD1. Germline trimming cut 0 bases from V and 0 bases from J; bases unmatched to any gene: 4. Germline V gene data show CDR1 as SEHNR and CDR2 as FQNEAQ (reference sequence). This CDR3 has 16 amino acids.

CDR3 sequence reads: CATSDLYSQFF. The CDR3 DNA follows: TGTGCCACCAGTGATTTGTATTCCCAGTTCTTC. This sequence joins TRBV24-1 and TRBJ2-1, with D unresolved. Germline CDR1 and CDR2: KGHDR and SFDVKD. The CDR3 contains 11 residues. The V gene lost 0 bases and the J gene lost 13 bases, with 6 bases spanning the gap.

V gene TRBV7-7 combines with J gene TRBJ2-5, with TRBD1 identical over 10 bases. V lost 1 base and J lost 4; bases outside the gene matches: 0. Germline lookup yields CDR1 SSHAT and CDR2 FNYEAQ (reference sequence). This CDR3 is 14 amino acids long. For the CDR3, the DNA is TGTGCCAGCAGCTTAGGGACAGGGGGAGAGACCCAGTACTTC. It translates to CASSLGTGGETQYF.

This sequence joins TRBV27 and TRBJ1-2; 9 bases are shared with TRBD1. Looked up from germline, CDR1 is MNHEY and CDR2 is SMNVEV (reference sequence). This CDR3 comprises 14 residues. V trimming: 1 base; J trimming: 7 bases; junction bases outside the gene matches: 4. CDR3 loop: CASSLLGTGSGYTF. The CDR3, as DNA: TGTGCCAGCAGTTTATTGGGGACAGGGTCTGGCTACACCTTC.

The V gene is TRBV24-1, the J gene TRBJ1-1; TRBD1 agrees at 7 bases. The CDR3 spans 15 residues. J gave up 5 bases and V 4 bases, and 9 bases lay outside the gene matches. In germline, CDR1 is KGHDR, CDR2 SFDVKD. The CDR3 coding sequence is TGTGCCACCAGTGAGGATGACAGGGCTGGAACTGAAGCTTTCTTT. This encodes CATSEDDRAGTEAFF.

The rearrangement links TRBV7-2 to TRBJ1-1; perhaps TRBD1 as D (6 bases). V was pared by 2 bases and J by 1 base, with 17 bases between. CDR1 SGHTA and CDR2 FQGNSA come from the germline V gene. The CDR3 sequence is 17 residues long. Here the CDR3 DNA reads TGTGCCAGCAGCTTACAGCCCCCAGGACAGAAGAACACTGAAGCTTTCTTT. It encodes CASSLQPPGQKNTEAFF.

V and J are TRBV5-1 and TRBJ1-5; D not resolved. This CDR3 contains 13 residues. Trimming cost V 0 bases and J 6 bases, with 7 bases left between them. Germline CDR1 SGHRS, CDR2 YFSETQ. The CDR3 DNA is TGCGCCAGCAGCTTGGGTCCTAGTCAGCCCCAGCATTTT. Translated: CASSLGPSQPQHF.

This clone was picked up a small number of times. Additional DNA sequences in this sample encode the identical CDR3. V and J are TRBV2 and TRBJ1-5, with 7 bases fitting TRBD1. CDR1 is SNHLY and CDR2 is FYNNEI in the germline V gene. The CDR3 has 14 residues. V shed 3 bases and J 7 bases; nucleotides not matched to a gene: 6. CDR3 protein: CASSDRGSGQPQHF. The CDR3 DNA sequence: TGTGCCAGCAGTGACAGGGGGTCAGGACAGCCCCAGCATTTT.

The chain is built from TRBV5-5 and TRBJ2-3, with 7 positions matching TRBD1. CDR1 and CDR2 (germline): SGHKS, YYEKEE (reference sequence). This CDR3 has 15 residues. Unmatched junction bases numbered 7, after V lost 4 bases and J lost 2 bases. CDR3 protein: CASSPTGSYTDTQYF. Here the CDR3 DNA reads TGTGCCAGCAGCCCGACAGGGTCTTACACAGATACGCAGTATTTT.

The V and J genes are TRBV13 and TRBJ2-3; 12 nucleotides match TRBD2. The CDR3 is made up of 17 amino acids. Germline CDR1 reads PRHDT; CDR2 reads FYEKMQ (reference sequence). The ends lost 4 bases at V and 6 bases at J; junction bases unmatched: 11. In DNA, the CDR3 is TGTGCCAGCAGCTACACCGTTTCTAGCGGGGGGGCGGATACGCAGTATTTT. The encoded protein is CASSYTVSSGGADTQYF.

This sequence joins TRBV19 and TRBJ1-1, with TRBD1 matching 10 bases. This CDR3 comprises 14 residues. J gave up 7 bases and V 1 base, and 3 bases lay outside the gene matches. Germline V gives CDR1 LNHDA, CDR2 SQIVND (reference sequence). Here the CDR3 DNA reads TGTGCCAGTAGTATAGCGGGACAGGGGATTGAAGCTTTCTTT. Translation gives CASSIAGQGIEAFF.